One and the same sample provided the 30 T cell receptor beta chains below, sequenced in a study of blood T cells in healthy people across ages. A second roughly 7 to 11 cycle PCR used barcoded and J-beta primers. TCRdb reanalysed the 5' RACE reads using MiXCR and keeps one entry per CDR3 protein. The repertoire holds more than 700,000 distinct CDR3 sequences, with roughly 46% as singletons. The source material was blood. The receptors come from a man at least 80 years old in good health.

V is TRBV12-3 or TRBV12-4 and J is TRBJ2-5, with 13 bases matching TRBD2. The CDR3 contains 16 residues. The trim removed 4 bases at V and 11 bases at J, leaving 13 bases unmatched. CDR3 bases: TGTGCCAGCAGTTCTCCCGGGACTAGCGGGATTCGTGAGCAGTACTTC. Encoded protein: CASSSPGTSGIREQYF.

V usage is TRBV4-1 and J usage is TRBJ2-1, with D unresolved. CDR1 is MGHRA and CDR2 is YSYEKL in the germline V gene. CDR3 length: 14 amino acids. Deletions cut 0 bases from V and 6 bases from J, with 9 bases between. CDR3 residues: CASSQDPAPNEQFF. The CDR3 bases are TGCGCCAGCAGCCAAGATCCCGCGCCCAATGAGCAGTTCTTC.

This clonotype was seen a few times. The chain is built from TRBV7-2 and TRBJ2-5; D possibly corresponds to TRBD2 (7 bases). V gave up 6 bases and J gave up 5 bases, with 16 bases separating them. The V gene's germline CDR1 is SGHTA and CDR2 FQGNSA. The CDR3 runs to 14 residues. This CDR3 is CASSSRGGKETQYF. CDR3 in DNA: TGTGCCAGCAGTTCAAGGGGGGGCAAGGAGACCCAGTACTTC.

This clonotype was detected only a few times. The V gene is TRBV7-3, the J gene TRBJ2-1; 8 bases line up with TRBD2. CDR1 SGHTA and CDR2 FQGTGA come from the germline V gene. This CDR3 has 16 amino acids. V dropped 0 bases and J dropped 6; count of bases not matched to a gene: 7. The chain's CDR3 is CASSLTPNSGANEQFF. The CDR3 DNA follows: TGTGCCAGCAGCTTAACCCCTAATAGCGGGGCCAATGAGCAGTTCTTC.

The table lists this clonotype with a few counts. This CDR3 reads CAWSVQELFGSPLHF. As DNA, the CDR3 is TGTGCCTGGAGTGTACAGGAGTTATTCGGTTCACCCCTCCACTTT. The chain combines TRBV30 with TRBJ1-6, with D possibly TRBD1 on 5 matching bases. The CDR3 is 15 amino acids. V lost 0 bases and J lost 9, with 15 bases in between. Looked up from germline, CDR1 is GTSNPN and CDR2 is SVGIG (reference sequence).

The chain is built from TRBV18 and TRBJ1-4, with D tentatively TRBD1 (5 bases). The CDR3 runs 13 residues. Germline values: CDR1 KGHSH, CDR2 LQKENI. Trimming removed 3 bases from V and 4 bases from J, with 6 bases in between. The CDR3: CASSPDSNEKLFF. In DNA, the CDR3 is TGTGCCAGCTCACCCGACAGTAATGAAAAACTGTTTTTT. Together with reference TRBV18 and TRBJ1-4, the CDR3 gives the full variable domain: NAGVMQNPRHLVRRRGQEARLRCSPMKGHSHVYWYRQLPEEGLKFMVYLQKENIIDESGMPKERFSAEFPKEGPSILRIQQVVRGDSAAYFCASSPDSNEKLFFGSGTQLSVL.

This chain uses TRBV6-5 with TRBJ2-1, with TRBD1 matching over 7 bases. This CDR3 region has 11 residues. The V segment lost 6 bases and the J segment 14 bases; nucleotides outside the gene matches: 7. Germline lookup yields CDR1 MNHEY and CDR2 SVGAGI. CDR3 loop: CASSHDREKFF. CDR3 nucleotide sequence: TGTGCCAGCAGCCACGACAGGGAAAAGTTCTTC.

The table lists this clonotype with many counts. The V gene is TRBV4-2, the J gene TRBJ1-2; tentative D call: TRBD1 (6 bases). The CDR3 spans 12 residues. The V end lost 7 bases, the J end lost 2 bases, and 8 bases lay between the germline ends. Looked up from germline, CDR1 is LGHNA and CDR2 is YNFKEQ. The CDR3 coding sequence is TGTGCCAGCACTACAGGGAACTATGGCTACACCTTC. It specifies CASTTGNYGYTF.

The sample holds one count of this clonotype. The rearrangement joins TRBV5-1 to TRBJ2-7, with D possibly TRBD1 on 6 matching bases. The DNA end lines up better with TRBJ2-5; the J call may be wrong. CDR1 is SGHRS, CDR2 YFSETQ, per germline. The CDR3 length is 17 residues. The CDR3 region is CASSLEFTGRGSETQYF. DNA for the CDR3: TGCGCCAGCAGCTTGGAGTTCACGGGCAGGGGATCCGAGACCCAGTACTTC.

The gene calls are TRBV5-6 and TRBJ2-5; no definite D call. The CDR3 is made up of 14 amino acids. Germline V gene data show CDR1 as SGHDT and CDR2 as YYEEEE. The germline V and J ends were trimmed by 6 bases and 2 bases, with 14 bases remaining between them. The CDR3 bases are TGTGCCAGCACCCTAATTGGGCAGCAAGAGACCCAGTACTTC. Amino acid sequence: CASTLIGQQETQYF.

The gene calls are TRBV7-6 and TRBJ2-2; TRBD1 matches 9 bases. The CDR3 extends over 16 amino acids. The trim removed 5 bases at V and 4 bases at J, leaving 8 bases unmatched. Germline V gene lookup returns CDR1 SGHVS and CDR2 FNYEAQ. The CDR3 sequence is CASSPRTGEVTGELFF. The CDR3 bases are TGTGCCAGCAGCCCCCGGACAGGGGAGGTCACCGGGGAGCTGTTTTTT. The full variable domain, its missing parts supplied by reference TRBV7-6 and TRBJ2-2, is GAGVSQSPRYKVTKRGQDVALRCDPISGHVSLYWYRQALGQGPEFLTYFNYEAQQDKSGLPNDRFSAERPEGSISTLTIQRTEQRDSAMYRCASSPRTGEVTGELFFGEGSRLTVL.

The sample holds a few counts of this clonotype. Since a much larger clone is just one base distant, this may be a read error. This chain links TRBV11-2 with TRBJ2-1; 10 bases map to TRBD2. The J segment lost 5 bases and the V segment lost 0 bases, leaving 1 base of the junction unmatched. The CDR3 extends over 15 amino acids. CDR1 is SGHAT and CDR2 is FQNNGV in the germline V gene. This CDR3 reads CASSLDLAGDNEQFF. CDR3 DNA sequence: TGTGCCAGCAGCTTAGACCTAGCGGGAGACAATGAGCAGTTCTTC. Full variable domain (rest looked up from reference TRBV11-2 and TRBJ2-1): EAGVAQSPRYKIIEKRQSVAFWCNPISGHATLYWYQQILGQGPKLLIQFQNNGVVDDSQLPKDRFSAERLKGVDSTLKIQPAKLEDSAVYLCASSLDLAGDNEQFFGPGTRLTVL.

This clonotype has just a few counts. V is TRBV9 and J is TRBJ2-5; weak D call: TRBD2 (6 bases). The CDR3 has 16 amino acids. V lost 0 bases to trimming and J lost 5 bases, with 17 bases between them. The germline CDR1 and CDR2 sequences are SGDLS and YYNGEE. The CDR3 DNA reads as TGTGCCAGCAGCGTAGGAGGAGGGCGTCCCTCGGAGACCCAGTACTTC. Translated, it gives CASSVGGGRPSETQYF. Variable domain in full (rest from reference TRBV9 and TRBJ2-5): DSGVTQTPKHLITATGQRVTLRCSPRSGDLSVYWYQQSLDQGLQFLIQYYNGEERAKGNILERFSAQQFPDLHSELNLSSLELGDSALYFCASSVGGGRPSETQYFGPGTRLLVL.

The chain couples TRBV6-2 or TRBV6-3 to TRBJ2-7; the D is unclear. The CDR3 has 13 amino acids. Germline V gives CDR1 MNHEY, CDR2 SVGEGT. Trimming left V 2 bases short and J 4 bases short, with 9 bases between. This CDR3 is CASSYREWYEQYF. DNA for the CDR3: TGTGCCAGCAGTTACAGGGAATGGTACGAGCAGTACTTC.

Concerning this clonotype itself: A read error may be the cause here, since a much bigger clone is one base away. This chain links TRBV28 with TRBJ2-1; 8 bases map to TRBD2. Germline V lookup: CDR1 MDHEN, CDR2 SYDVKM. The CDR3 is 16 residues long. The CDR3 spells CAGSTSSGPSYNEQFF. In DNA, the CDR3 is TGTGCCGGCAGTACGTCTAGCGGGCCCTCCTACAATGAGCAGTTCTTC. Together with reference TRBV28 and TRBJ2-1, the CDR3 gives the full variable domain: DVKVTQSSRYLVKRTGEKVFLECVQDMDHENMFWYRQDPGLGLRLIYFSYDVKMKEKGDIPEGYSVSREKKERFSLILESASTNQTSMYLCAGSTSSGPSYNEQFFGPGTRLTVL.

This sequence joins TRBV7-6 and TRBJ2-3; no definite D call. This CDR3 is built from 13 residues. Germline values: CDR1 SGHVS, CDR2 FNYEAQ. V dropped 4 bases and J dropped 3 bases, with 8 bases sitting between them. This CDR3 reads CASSSVRTDTQYF. For the CDR3, the DNA is TGTGCCAGCAGCTCGGTTAGAACAGATACGCAGTATTTT.

Remarks on this clonotype: A read error is possible here, since a much larger clone lies one base away. The chain employs TRBV9 and TRBJ2-1; weak D call: TRBD2 (5 bases). The V end lost 0 bases, the J end lost 8 bases, and 15 bases lay between the germline ends. The germline V gene encodes CDR1 SGDLS and CDR2 YYNGEE. The CDR3 consists of 15 residues. CDR3 DNA sequence: TGTGCCAGCAGCGTAGCTCCAGCGGAGTACGATGAGCAGTTCTTC. Amino acids: CASSVAPAEYDEQFF.

Only a few counts were recorded for this clonotype. The V call is TRBV5-1, the J call TRBJ2-3; possibly TRBD1 or TRBD2 for D (6 bases each). Germline CDR1 SGHRS, CDR2 YFSETQ. V was clipped by 0 bases and J by 2 bases, with 10 bases between them. The CDR3 totals 15 residues. In DNA form, the CDR3 reads TGCGCCAGCAGCTTGGGGGGGGCGCCCACAGATACGCAGTATTTT. Translated: CASSLGGAPTDTQYF.

The chain uses TRBV20-1 and TRBJ2-5; TRBD2 matches 7 bases. Per the germline V gene, CDR1 is DFQATT and CDR2 is SNEGSKA (reference sequence). With V trimmed by 6 bases and J by 9 bases, 19 bases remained unmatched. The CDR3 has 15 residues. The DNA for the CDR3 is TGCAGTGCCCACCCCTGGTCGAGCGGGGTAGCGTCCCAGTACTTC. Protein product: CSAHPWSSGVASQYF.

The chain employs TRBV4-2 and TRBJ2-7; 11 bases align to TRBD2. J lost 3 bases, V lost 0 bases, and 4 bases had no gene match. CDR1 is LGHNA and CDR2 is YNFKEQ in the germline V gene. The CDR3 has 16 residues. CDR3 nucleotide sequence: TGTGCCAGCAGCCAAGATCTACTAGCGGGAGACTACGAGCAGTACTTC. Encoded protein: CASSQDLLAGDYEQYF.

V usage is TRBV20-1 and J usage is TRBJ2-7; D is ambiguous. The germline V gene has CDR1 DFQATT and CDR2 SNEGSKA (reference sequence). CDR3 length equals 14 residues. Between the trimmed V and J ends, which lost 1 base and 0 bases, there was a span of 10 bases. Here the CDR3 reads CSARGRKSSYEQYF. As DNA, the CDR3 is TGCAGTGCTAGAGGGCGGAAGAGCTCCTACGAGCAGTACTTC.

The chain is built from TRBV11-2 and TRBJ2-3; D is unclear. Trimming took 6 bases from V and 4 from J, leaving 5 bases between them. The CDR3 runs to 11 residues. Germline loops: CDR1 SGHAT, CDR2 FQNNGV. The CDR3 region has the DNA TGTGCCAGCAGAACCGCAGATACGCAGTATTTT. It encodes CASRTADTQYF. The entire variable domain, with the rest obtained from reference TRBV11-2 and TRBJ2-3, is as follows: EAGVAQSPRYKIIEKRQSVAFWCNPISGHATLYWYQQILGQGPKLLIQFQNNGVVDDSQLPKDRFSAERLKGVDSTLKIQPAKLEDSAVYLCASRTADTQYFGPGTRLTVL.

As for this clonotype: One junction end disagrees with the germline gene, perhaps due to a read error. The chain has TRBV12-3 or TRBV12-4 and TRBJ2-6, with D possibly being TRBD1 or TRBD2 (5 bases each). The CDR3 has 16 residues. CDR3 DNA sequence: TGTGCCAGCAGTTGGGGGATGAGGACTGGGGCCAACGCCCTGACTTTC. The encoded protein is CASSWGMRTGANALTF.

The chain joins TRBV29-1 to TRBJ2-5; perhaps TRBD2 as D (5 bases). This CDR3 has 13 amino acids. Germline V gene sequence: CDR1 SQVTM, CDR2 ANQGSEA. V lost 4 bases, J lost 2 bases, and 11 bases lay in between. CDR3 sequence reads: CSVVGVDQETQYF. CDR3 DNA sequence: TGCAGCGTTGTGGGAGTGGATCAAGAGACCCAGTACTTC. Combining the CDR3 with reference TRBV29-1 and TRBJ2-5 gives the whole variable domain SAVISQKPSRDICQRGTSLTIQCQVDSQVTMMFWYRQQPGQSLTLIATANQGSEATYESGFVIDKFPISRPNLTFSTLTVSNMSPEDSSIYLCSVVGVDQETQYFGPGTRLLVL.

There are many counts of this clonotype. The chain combines TRBV5-1 with TRBJ2-5, with TRBD2 matching 10 bases. Trimming took 4 bases from V and 2 from J; bases not matched to a gene: 2. CDR1 and CDR2 from the germline V gene are SGHRS and YFSETQ. The CDR3 length is 14 residues. The DNA of the CDR3 is TGCGCCAGCAGCACACTAGCGGGACAAGAGACCCAGTACTTC. Protein: CASSTLAGQETQYF.

J is TRBJ2-7 and V is TRBV3-1, with 13 bases lining up with TRBD2. V lost 1 base and J lost 7; bases outside the gene matches: 10. The CDR3 covers 17 residues. CDR1 is LGHDT, CDR2 YNNKEL, per germline (reference sequence). CDR3 nucleotide sequence: TGTGCCAGCAGCCAAGGACTAGCGGGAGGTATCGGCAATGAGCAGTACTTC. Translated, it gives CASSQGLAGGIGNEQYF.

This chain connects TRBV20-1 to TRBJ2-3; D is undetermined. The germline V gene encodes CDR1 DFQATT and CDR2 SNEGSKA (reference sequence). V lost 3 bases to trimming and J lost 0 bases, with 7 bases between them. The CDR3 has 13 amino acids. This CDR3 is CSASESSTDTQYF. The CDR3 DNA reads TGCAGTGCTAGCGAGTCTAGCACAGATACGCAGTATTTT.

There are a few counts of this clonotype. The chain uses TRBV19 and TRBJ2-1; D remains unclear. The length of the CDR3 is 13 residues. Germline V lookup: CDR1 LNHDA, CDR2 SQIVND (reference sequence). Trimming shortened V by 5 bases and J by 3 bases, and 8 bases separated the two germline ends. The CDR3 bases are TGTGCCAGTAGTGGCGCCCGCTACAATGAGCAGTTCTTC. Translation: CASSGARYNEQFF.

This clonotype turned up a few times. The CDR3 region has the DNA TGTGCCAGCAGCGTAGTTGGTACATTTGGAGGGGAGCAGTACTTC. This sequence encodes CASSVVGTFGGEQYF. This chain links TRBV9 with TRBJ2-5, with D possibly TRBD2 on 6 matching bases. The CDR3 has 15 residues. The V end was cut by 0 bases, the J end by 11 bases, with 20 bases between. CDR1 is SGDLS and CDR2 is YYNGEE in the germline V gene.

This clonotype has a count of ten or more. At one boundary the junction diverges from the germline segment, which might be a read error. V gene TRBV7-2 combines with J gene TRBJ2-6; no reliable D call. The CDR3 is 15 amino acids. The germline V gene encodes CDR1 SGHTA and CDR2 FQGNSA. The chain's CDR3 is CASSLDLSGANVLTF. CDR3 sequence (DNA): TGCGCCAGCAGCTTGGATCTCTCTGGGGCCAACGTCCTGACTTTC.